This T cell receptor (beta chain) was documented in a study of T cells in localized non-small cell lung cancer (dated by TCRdb to the early 2020s). Broadly, across the study: T cell repertoires of more than 200 early-stage NSCLC patients were analyzed, with tumors being compared against uninvolved tumor-adjacent lungs. All 240 or so NSCLC patients in the cohort were treatment-naive and had localized lung tumors that were resected. Of the NSCLC patients, about 130 were male and about a hundred were female, and the mean age was approximately 66 years.

Turning to this clone: The antigen this receptor binds is unknown. No per-base quality is available; no much larger clone lies one base away.

At diagnosis, peripheral blood, uninvolved tumor-adjacent lung and tumor were collected and stored as a combination of fresh-frozen and FFPE material. For TCR repertoire profiling, blood samples were analyzed as peripheral blood mononuclear cells. V ends up 3 bases short and J 0 bases short, with an unmatched junction base count of 1. The CDR3 measures 14 amino acids from cysteine to phenylalanine. Kept here is only the CDR3 DNA, which spans 42 bases and is read in frame from base 1. The germline V gene sets CDR1 to MNHNS and CDR2 to SASEGT. TCR beta CDR3 regions were sequenced from DNA using the immunoSEQ Assay. The study's processing was this. T cell density was computed as TCR beta template counts normalized to usable DNA estimated by amplifying housekeeping genes. Richness was estimated using the preseqR package, with extrapolation to 400,000 templates for PBMC samples and to 120,000 templates for tissue samples. Clonality was calculated as one minus Pielou's evenness. To identify tissue-enriched TCRs, differential abundance testing was run on productive amino-acid clonotypes with a minimum total count of 5 and an alpha of 0.1. Repertoire overlap between compartments was quantified with the Jaccard Index and Morisita Overlap Index. GLIPH clustered TCR beta CDR3s with public tetramer-defined viral CDR3s; viral motifs required at least three viral sequences plus V-gene enrichment. Held by TCRdb, this immuneACCESS table contains in-frame sequences only and omits some clones. Under half of the omission traces to an unresolved V gene where checked; the cause of the rest is unknown. Clone size and V and J calls were adopted from that table, with D and trimming inferred from the DNA. This sample has about 33,000 clones in its table, and about 90% of those were observed once. The ten largest clones take up about 3.8% of the sample.

The full study reports these points: Longer overall survival was associated with higher blood T cell density, whereas shorter survival was associated with higher adjacent-lung clonality. Because multi-region tumor sequencing was not done, intratumor heterogeneity could not be ruled out. A median of around 50 of the top 100 tumor clones turned up in the paired uninvolved adjacent lung, and 28 of those clones also ranked among the top 100 of that same adjacent lung. The highest T cell clonality was observed in uninvolved tumor-adjacent lung, where clonality exceeded that of tumor, suggesting that antigenic responses were more focused in uninvolved tumor-adjacent lung. Since the design was exploratory, TCR variables were selected using unadjusted p-values with no false-discovery rate correction.

Sequenced material: peripheral blood, taken before any cancer treatment. The clonotype comes from a man aged 40-75 years with stage I lung adenocarcinoma. The chain is made from TRBV6-1 and TRBJ1-1, and 7 junctional nucleotides match TRBD1. The encoded CDR3 is CASSEGTVNTEAFF. The sequenced DNA is TGTGCCAGCAGTGAGGGGACAGTGAACACTGAAGCTTTCTTT.